Listed here are 13 T cell receptor beta chains from one sample, sequenced in a study of shared clonotypes between healthy human individuals. Assay used: immunoSEQ multiplex PCR; TCRdb lists only in-frame clones, some missing. Here the sample spans about 1 million clones, 60% to 80% being singletons. The specimen was memory CD4+ T cells sorted from blood. Described subset: CD45RA-negative fraction. The receptors originated from a man between 18 and 29 years old in good health.

A few counts support this clone. The chain employs TRBV30 and TRBJ1-1; no reliable D call. The CDR3 totals 13 residues. Germline values: CDR1 GTSNPN, CDR2 SVGIG (reference sequence). The germline V and J ends were trimmed by 2 bases and 5 bases, with 12 bases remaining between them. CDR3 sequence reads: CAWSTTTGTEAFF. In DNA form, the CDR3 reads TGTGCCTGGAGTACCACGACCGGGACTGAAGCTTTCTTT.

This clone was seen more than once but under ten times. V usage is TRBV30 and J usage is TRBJ1-6, with D unresolved. The CDR3 runs to 12 residues. Germline CDR1 and CDR2: GTSNPN and SVGIG (reference sequence). V was pared by 7 bases and J by 4 bases, with 8 bases between. CDR3: CASGSYNSPLHF. Written as DNA, the CDR3 is TGTGCCTCAGGATCGTATAATTCACCCCTCCACTTT.

V usage is TRBV2 and J usage is TRBJ2-3; TRBD2 aligns across 9 bases. Germline trimming cut 4 bases from V and 2 bases from J; bases unmatched to any gene: 10. The V gene's germline CDR1 is SNHLY and CDR2 FYNNEI. CDR3 length: 17 amino acids. The CDR3 reads CASSALAGLNFTDTQYF. The CDR3, as DNA: TGTGCCAGCAGTGCTCTAGCGGGGCTCAATTTCACAGATACGCAGTATTTT.

As to this clone: A much larger clone differs by one base, so this may be a read error. The chain carries TRBV7-9 and TRBJ2-2; unclear D gene. The CDR3 loop spans 13 amino acids. Germline V lookup: CDR1 SEHNR, CDR2 FQNEAQ (reference sequence). Trimming cost V 2 bases and J 2 bases, with 3 bases left between them. The DNA for the CDR3 is TGTGCCAGCAGCTTACTCAACACCGGGGAGCTGTTTTTT. Protein: CASSLLNTGELFF.

The chain has TRBV7-6 and TRBJ2-1; 11 bases are shared with TRBD2. The ends lost 2 bases at V and 5 bases at J; junction bases unmatched: 5. CDR1 and CDR2 (germline): SGHVS, FNYEAQ. The CDR3 totals 16 residues. The CDR3 here is CASSLLRGLADNEQFF. DNA of the CDR3: TGTGCCAGCAGCTTACTCCGGGGACTAGCGGACAATGAGCAGTTCTTC.

The chain is built from TRBV19 and TRBJ2-5; TRBD1 agrees at 7 bases. The V gene end was trimmed by 1 base and the J gene end by 0 bases; junction bases not matched to a gene: 2. Germline CDR1 is LNHDA and CDR2 is SQIVND (reference sequence). The CDR3 consists of 15 residues. The CDR3 DNA reads as TGTGCCAGTAGTATAGGCAGGGGGAACCAAGAGACCCAGTACTTC. It yields the protein CASSIGRGNQETQYF.

This clone was detected only a few times. In DNA, the CDR3 is TGTGCCAGCAGTCAGGGCGGGTTGGCTAACACAAAAGAGACCCAGTACTTC. Protein: CASSQGGLANTKETQYF. V gene TRBV5-4 combines with J gene TRBJ2-5; possibly TRBD1 or TRBD2 for D (5 bases each). This CDR3 is built from 17 residues. Germline V CDR1 and CDR2: SGHNT, YYREEE (reference sequence). V was pared by 5 bases and J by 3 bases, with 23 bases between.

This clone was observed a few times. V is TRBV27 and J is TRBJ1-2; 8 positions agree with TRBD1. Trimming took 6 bases from V and 5 from J; bases not matched to a gene: 8. Germline CDR1 reads MNHEY; CDR2 reads SMNVEV (reference sequence). The CDR3 length is 14 residues. The CDR3 DNA is TGTGCCAGCAGCGTCGACAGGGGAAGATATGGCTACACCTTC. It translates to CASSVDRGRYGYTF.

This clone was counted between two and nine times. The chain uses TRBV27 and TRBJ1-1; no clear D gene. V was cut by 3 bases and J by 8 bases, with 13 bases left in between. CDR1 and CDR2 (germline): MNHEY, SMNVEV (reference sequence). The CDR3 sequence is 13 residues long. The chain's CDR3 is CASSFEAGREAFF. The CDR3 nucleotides read TGTGCCAGCAGTTTTGAGGCGGGAAGAGAAGCTTTCTTT.

This chain links TRBV7-9 with TRBJ1-1; D gene ambiguous. Looked up from germline, CDR1 is SEHNR and CDR2 is FQNEAQ (reference sequence). Deletions cut 0 bases from V and 11 bases from J, with 16 bases between. CDR3 length: 14 amino acids. CDR3 nucleotides: TGTGCCAGCAGCTTAGCGAAGGGTGCACCCGGGGCTTTCTTT. Amino acid sequence: CASSLAKGAPGAFF.

This chain links TRBV19 with TRBJ2-5; possible D gene TRBD2, 7 bases. Germline V gene sequence: CDR1 LNHDA, CDR2 SQIVND (reference sequence). Deletions cut 4 bases from V and 10 bases from J, with 10 bases between. The CDR3 runs to 11 residues. CDR3 region: CASSTGEGQYF. In DNA form, the CDR3 reads TGTGCCAGTAGTACAGGGGAGGGCCAGTACTTC.

The chain is built from TRBV2 and TRBJ1-5; unclear D gene. Germline CDR1 reads SNHLY; CDR2 reads FYNNEI. V gave up 0 bases and J gave up 2 bases, with 8 bases separating them. The CDR3 extends over 15 amino acids. The CDR3 bases are TGTGCCAGCAGTGAAGCGCTTTGGGGCAATCAGCCCCAGCATTTT. It yields the protein CASSEALWGNQPQHF.

Remarks on this clone: Other DNA sequences in the same sample also yield this CDR3. The rearrangement joins TRBV5-1 to TRBJ2-3; D is uncertain. The V end lost 1 base, the J end lost 3 bases, and 6 bases lay between the germline ends. This CDR3 comprises 13 residues. CDR1 is SGHRS, CDR2 YFSETQ, per germline. The DNA of the CDR3 is TGCGCCAGCAGCTTGCGGAGTACAGATACGCAGTATTTT. This codes for CASSLRSTDTQYF.